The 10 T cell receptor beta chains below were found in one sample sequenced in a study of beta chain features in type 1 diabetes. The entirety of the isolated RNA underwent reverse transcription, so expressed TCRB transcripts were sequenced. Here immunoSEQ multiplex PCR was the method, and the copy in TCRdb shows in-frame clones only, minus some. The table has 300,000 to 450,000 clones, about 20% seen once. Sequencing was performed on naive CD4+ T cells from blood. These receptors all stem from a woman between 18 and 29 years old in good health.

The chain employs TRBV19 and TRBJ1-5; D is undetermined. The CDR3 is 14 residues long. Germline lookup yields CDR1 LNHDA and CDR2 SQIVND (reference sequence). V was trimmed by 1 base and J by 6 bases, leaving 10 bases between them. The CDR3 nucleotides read TGTGCCAGTAGTATAGGTACAGATTCTCAGCCCCAGCATTTT. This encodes CASSIGTDSQPQHF. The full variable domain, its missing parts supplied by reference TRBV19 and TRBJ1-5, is DGGITQSPKYLFRKEGQNVTLSCEQNLNHDAMYWYRQDPGQGLRLIYYSQIVNDFQKGDIAEGYSVSREKKESFPLTVTSAQKNPTAFYLCASSIGTDSQPQHFGDGTRLSIL.

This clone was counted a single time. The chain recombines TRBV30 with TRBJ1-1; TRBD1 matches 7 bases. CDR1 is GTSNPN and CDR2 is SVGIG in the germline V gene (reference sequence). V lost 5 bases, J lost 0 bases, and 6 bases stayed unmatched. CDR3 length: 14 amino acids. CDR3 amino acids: CAWEDRPMNTEAFF. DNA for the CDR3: TGTGCCTGGGAGGACAGGCCAATGAACACTGAAGCTTTCTTT.

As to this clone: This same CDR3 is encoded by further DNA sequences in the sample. CDR3 region: CASSMDRGTDTQYF. CDR3 sequence (DNA): TGTGCCAGTAGTATGGACAGAGGCACAGATACGCAGTATTTT. This chain joins TRBV19 and TRBJ2-3, with D tentatively TRBD1 (6 bases). The ends were cut back, 3 bases at V and 1 base at J, with 8 bases in the middle. This CDR3 is 14 amino acids long. Germline loops: CDR1 LNHDA, CDR2 SQIVND (reference sequence). The whole variable domain, remainder taken from reference TRBV19 and TRBJ2-3, is DGGITQSPKYLFRKEGQNVTLSCEQNLNHDAMYWYRQDPGQGLRLIYYSQIVNDFQKGDIAEGYSVSREKKESFPLTVTSAQKNPTAFYLCASSMDRGTDTQYFGPGTRLTVL.

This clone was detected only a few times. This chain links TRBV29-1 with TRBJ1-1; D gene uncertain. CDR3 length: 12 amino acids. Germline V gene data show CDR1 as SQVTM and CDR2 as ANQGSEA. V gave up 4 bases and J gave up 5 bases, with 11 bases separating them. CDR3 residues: CSVVFGGTEAFF. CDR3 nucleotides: TGCAGCGTTGTCTTTGGAGGGACTGAAGCTTTCTTT.

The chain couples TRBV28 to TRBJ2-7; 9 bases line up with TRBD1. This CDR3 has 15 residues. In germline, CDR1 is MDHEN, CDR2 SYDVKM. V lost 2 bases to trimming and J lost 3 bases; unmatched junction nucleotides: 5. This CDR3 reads CASSLGGTGHYEQYF. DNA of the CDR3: TGTGCCAGCAGTTTAGGGGGGACAGGGCACTACGAGCAGTACTTC. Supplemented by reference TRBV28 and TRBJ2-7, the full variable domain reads DVKVTQSSRYLVKRTGEKVFLECVQDMDHENMFWYRQDPGLGLRLIYFSYDVKMKEKGDIPEGYSVSREKKERFSLILESASTNQTSMYLCASSLGGTGHYEQYFGPGTRLTVT.

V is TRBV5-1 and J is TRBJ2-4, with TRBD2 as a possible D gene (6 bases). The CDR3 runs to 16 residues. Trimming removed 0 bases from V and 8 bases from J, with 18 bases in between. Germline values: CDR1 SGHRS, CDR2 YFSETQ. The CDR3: CASSLGFQGGRDIQYF. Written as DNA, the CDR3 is TGCGCCAGCAGCTTGGGGTTCCAGGGAGGTAGGGACATTCAGTACTTC.

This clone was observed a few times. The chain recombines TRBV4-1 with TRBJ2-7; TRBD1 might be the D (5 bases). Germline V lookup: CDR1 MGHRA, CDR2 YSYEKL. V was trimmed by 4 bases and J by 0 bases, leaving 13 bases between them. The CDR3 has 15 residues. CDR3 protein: CASSPYRNLSYEQYF. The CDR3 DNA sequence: TGCGCCAGCAGCCCGTACAGGAATCTCTCCTACGAGCAGTACTTC.

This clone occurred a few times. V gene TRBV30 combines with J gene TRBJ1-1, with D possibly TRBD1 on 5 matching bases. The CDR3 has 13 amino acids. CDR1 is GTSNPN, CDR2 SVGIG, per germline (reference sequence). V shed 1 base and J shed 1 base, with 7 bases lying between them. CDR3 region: CAWSGRGNTEAFF. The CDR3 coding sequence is TGTGCCTGGAGTGGTAGGGGGAACACTGAAGCTTTCTTT.

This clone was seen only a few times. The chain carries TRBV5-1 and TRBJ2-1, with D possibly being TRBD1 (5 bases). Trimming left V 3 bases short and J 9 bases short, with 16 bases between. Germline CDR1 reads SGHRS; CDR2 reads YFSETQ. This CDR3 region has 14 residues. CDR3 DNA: TGCGCCAGCAGCTCCGTGCGGCAAAGGGGTGAGCAGTTCTTC. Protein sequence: CASSSVRQRGEQFF.

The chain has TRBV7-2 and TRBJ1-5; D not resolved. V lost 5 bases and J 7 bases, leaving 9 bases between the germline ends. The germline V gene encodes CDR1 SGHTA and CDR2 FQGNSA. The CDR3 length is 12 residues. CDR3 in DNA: TGTGCCAGCAGCGTGAATCAGCAGCCCCAGCATTTT. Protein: CASSVNQQPQHF.